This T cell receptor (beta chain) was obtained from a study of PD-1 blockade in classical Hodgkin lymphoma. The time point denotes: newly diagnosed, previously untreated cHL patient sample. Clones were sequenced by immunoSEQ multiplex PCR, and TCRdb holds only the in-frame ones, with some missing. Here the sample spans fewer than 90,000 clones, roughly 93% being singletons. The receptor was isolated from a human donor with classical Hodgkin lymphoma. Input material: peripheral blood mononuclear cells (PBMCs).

CDR3 loop: CASSVERGGETQYF. The DNA of the CDR3 is TGTGCCAGCAGCGTAGAACGGGGGGGCGAGACCCAGTACTTC. The V call is TRBV9, the J call TRBJ2-5; 8 bases fit TRBD2. There are 14 residues in the CDR3. Losses at the gene ends were 0 bases for V and 5 bases for J; bases not matched to a gene: 3. Germline values: CDR1 SGDLS, CDR2 YYNGEE. The entire variable domain, with the rest obtained from reference TRBV9 and TRBJ2-5, is as follows: DSGVTQTPKHLITATGQRVTLRCSPRSGDLSVYWYQQSLDQGLQFLIQYYNGEERAKGNILERFSAQQFPDLHSELNLSSLELGDSALYFCASSVERGGETQYFGPGTRLLVL.